This TCR beta chain was captured by sequencing in a study of T cell repertoires in cytomegalovirus infection (dated by TCRdb to about 2019). In terms of the full investigation: Donor HLA type was relevant to the analysis, because carriage of CMV infection together with the matching HLA type was indicated by public TCR beta signatures.

This clonotype was picked up many times. This receptor's antigen is unknown. Per-base quality was not reported, and no clone a single base away is much larger than it. What the work shows at the level of the full study, not this receptor alone: Cumulative frequency of public TCR beta family members discriminated carriers of CMV infection plus the relevant HLA type in this cohort and an independent approximately 400-donor cohort. The ex vivo response was dominated by HLA-C-restricted CMV-specific TCR beta clonotypes, and the single most frequent clonotype in two of eight donors was supplied by these HLA-C-restricted clonotypes.

Sequencing took place on an Illumina HiSeq 1500. The raw public reads went through TCRdb reprocessing: fastp at Q25, MiXCR clone calling, in-frame beta chains kept. Each CDR3 protein appears once, grouped with its most common genes and DNA. The sample profile shows 130,000 or so distinct CDR3 sequences; roughly 6% of them were found once. Of the sample, under 20% falls within the top ten clones. Per the germline V gene (reference sequence), SGHNT is the CDR1 and YYREEE is the CDR2. Compared with germline, V lacks 4 bases and J lacks 2 bases; bases without a gene match: 11. Its CDR3 holds 16 amino acids, cysteine through phenylalanine. Just the 48-base CDR3 DNA is kept, in frame starting at base 1.

Input material: PBMCs. The chain is assembled from TRBV5-4 and TRBJ2-7; 8 junctional bases match TRBD1. This sequence was found in a human donor in good health (CMV status not recorded). Some clones in this sample may be carry-over from other donors' samples. The CDR3 corresponds to CASSRHGTGAAYEQYF. The nucleotide sequence is TGTGCCAGCAGCCGCCACGGGACAGGAGCGGCCTACGAGCAGTACTTC.